This T cell receptor (beta chain) emerged from a study of shared clonotypes between healthy human individuals. A word on this clone: As yet, its antigen is unknown.

The table came from immunoSEQ multiplex PCR; TCRdb's copy has only in-frame clones and leaves some out. The sample lists about 710,000 clones; approximately 72% were seen once. Notes on the study in general: Sampling covered blood only; tissue repertoires likely differ.

The sequenced material came from memory CD4+ T cells sorted from blood. As for subset: CD45RA-negative fraction. The TCR comes from a woman in her 30s in good health.

CDR3 protein: CASSPTTESSGNTIYF. The CDR3 coding sequence is TGTGCCAGCTCACCAACGACAGAGAGCTCTGGAAACACCATATATTTT. The J gene is TRBJ1-3, the V gene TRBV18, with D possibly being TRBD1 (5 bases). The CDR3 consists of 16 residues. V lost 2 bases to trimming and J lost 0 bases, with 11 bases between them. Germline V lookup: CDR1 KGHSH, CDR2 LQKENI.